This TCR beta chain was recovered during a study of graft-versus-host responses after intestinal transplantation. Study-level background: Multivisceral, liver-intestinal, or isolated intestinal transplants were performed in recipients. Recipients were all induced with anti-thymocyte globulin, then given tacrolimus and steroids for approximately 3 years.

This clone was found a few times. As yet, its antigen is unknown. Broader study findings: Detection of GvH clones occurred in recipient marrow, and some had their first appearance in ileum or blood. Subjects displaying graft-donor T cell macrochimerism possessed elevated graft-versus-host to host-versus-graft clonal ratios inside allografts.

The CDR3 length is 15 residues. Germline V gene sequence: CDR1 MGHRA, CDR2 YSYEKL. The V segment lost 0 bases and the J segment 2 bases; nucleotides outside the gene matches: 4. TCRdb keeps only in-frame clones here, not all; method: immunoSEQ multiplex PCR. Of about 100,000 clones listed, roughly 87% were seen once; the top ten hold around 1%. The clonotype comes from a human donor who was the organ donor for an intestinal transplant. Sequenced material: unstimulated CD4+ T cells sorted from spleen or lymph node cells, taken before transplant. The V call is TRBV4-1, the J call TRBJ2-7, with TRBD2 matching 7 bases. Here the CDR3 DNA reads TGCGCCAGCAGCCAAGATGGGGGGGACCCCTACGAGCAGTACTTC. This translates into CASSQDGGDPYEQYF.